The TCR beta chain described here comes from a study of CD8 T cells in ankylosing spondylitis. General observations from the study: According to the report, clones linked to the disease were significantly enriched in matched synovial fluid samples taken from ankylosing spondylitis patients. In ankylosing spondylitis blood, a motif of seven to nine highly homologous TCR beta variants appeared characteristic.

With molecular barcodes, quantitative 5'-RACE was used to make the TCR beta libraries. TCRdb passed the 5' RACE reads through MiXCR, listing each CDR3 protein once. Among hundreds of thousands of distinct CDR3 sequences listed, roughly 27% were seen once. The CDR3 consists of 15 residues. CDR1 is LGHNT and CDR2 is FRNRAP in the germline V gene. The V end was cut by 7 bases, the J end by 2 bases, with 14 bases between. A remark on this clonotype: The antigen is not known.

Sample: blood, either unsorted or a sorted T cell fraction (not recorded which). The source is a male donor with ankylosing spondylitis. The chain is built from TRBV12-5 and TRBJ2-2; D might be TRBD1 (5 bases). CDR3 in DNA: TGTGCTAGTGCTGTAGGGCAGGGAAACACCGGGGAGCTGTTTTTT. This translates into CASAVGQGNTGELFF.